This is a list of T cell receptor beta chains from one sample in a study of patients and donors after allogeneic stem cell transplantation. TCRdb re-derived calls from the RT-PCR reads in MiXCR, one entry per CDR3 protein. The sample consists of 1,300 or so distinct CDR3 sequences, about 39% of them appearing once. Sequencing used blood, either unsorted or a sorted T cell fraction (not recorded which). The receptors stem from a human donor who was either an allogeneic HSCT recipient or a stem cell or donor lymphocyte infusion donor (not recorded which). It is not recorded whose cells these are; they may come from a transplant donor. Each CDR3 is given with its conserved first and last residue. The D gene is left open where the match is weak. The listing skips clone size in some rows; elsewhere it reads once, few, many or a size class.

J gene | V gene | clone size | D gene | CDR3 length | CDR3 protein | CDR3 DNA
TRBJ2-4 | TRBV28 | few | - | 14 | CASRKRLAKNIQYF | TGTGCCAGCAGGAAAAGGCTAGCCAAAAACATTCAGTACTTC
TRBJ2-3 | TRBV6-5 | - | - | 16 | CASSHLRGSGTDTQYF | TGTGCCAGCAGCCACCTGCGAGGGAGTGGCACAGATACGCAGTATTTT
TRBJ2-3 | TRBV2 | - | TRBD2 | 16 | CASRRPSGSGTDTQYF | TGTGCCAGCAGGCGACCTAGCGGGAGTGGCACAGATACGCAGTATTTT
TRBJ2-7 | TRBV27 | - | - | 13 | CASRSHRAGEQYF | TGTGCCAGCAGATCCCACAGGGCGGGTGAGCAGTACTTC
TRBJ2-1 | TRBV7-2 | - | - | 13 | CASSRSRGNEQFF | TGTGCCAGCAGCCGAAGTAGGGGGAATGAGCAGTTCTTC
TRBJ2-4 | TRBV21-1 | - | - | 12 | CASSKGRNIQYF | TGTGCCAGCAGCAAGGGTAGGAACATTCAGTACTTC
TRBJ2-7 | TRBV27 | large | - | 15 | CASSFSSQGAYEQYF | TGTGCCAGCAGTTTTTCGTCCCAGGGTGCATACGAGCAGTACTTC
TRBJ2-3 | TRBV5-1 | - | - | 13 | CASRTGLSDTQYF | TGCGCCAGCAGAACGGGACTTTCAGATACGCAGTATTTT
TRBJ2-7 | TRBV2 | - | TRBD2 | 8 | CASWGLPF | TGTGCCAGCTGGGGACTACCATTC
TRBJ1-1 | TRBV5-1 | - | - | 12 | CASRRENTEAFF | TGCGCCAGCAGGAGGGAAAACACTGAAGCTTTCTTT
TRBJ1-2 | TRBV29-1 | few | - | 12 | CGGAADLYGYTF | TGCGGGGGAGCGGCAGATCTCTATGGCTACACCTTC
TRBJ2-7 | TRBV21-1 | - | - | 16 | CASSKGGTSFHYEQYF | TGTGCCAGCAGCAAAGGAGGGACTAGTTTCCACTACGAGCAGTACTTC
TRBJ1-6 | TRBV7-2 | large | - | 15 | CASSSRGQRSSPLHF | TGTGCCAGCAGCTCTCGGGGGCAGAGGAGCTCACCCCTCCACTTT
TRBJ1-5 | TRBV6-2/TRBV6-3 | - | - | 14 | CASSPSGDHQPQHF | TGTGCCAGCAGCCCATCCGGGGACCATCAGCCCCAGCATTTT
TRBJ2-7 | TRBV10-3 | few | TRBD1 | 15 | CAIRPGQGRSYEQYF | TGTGCCATCAGACCGGGACAGGGGAGGTCCTACGAGCAGTACTTC
TRBJ2-1 | TRBV28 | - | - | 16 | CASSARKRRSYNEQFF | TGTGCCAGCAGCGCGAGAAAACGAAGGTCCTACAATGAGCAGTTCTTC
TRBJ2-1 | TRBV29-1 | few | - | 12 | CSVGRNYNEQFF | TGCAGCGTCGGAAGGAACTACAATGAGCAGTTCTTC
TRBJ2-7 | TRBV2 | large | TRBD2 | 18 | CASSDIELAGGPKYEQYF | TGTGCCAGCAGTGATATCGAACTAGCGGGAGGGCCTAAGTACGAGCAGTACTTC
TRBJ2-2 | TRBV11-3 | few | - | 13 | CASSLVSAGELFF | TGTGCCAGCAGCTTAGTATCGGCCGGGGAGCTGTTTTTT
TRBJ1-1 | TRBV29-1 | - | - | 11 | CSGGDLPEAFF | TGCAGCGGGGGGGATCTCCCTGAAGCTTTCTTT
TRBJ1-1 | TRBV7-2 | few | - | 14 | CASSFLGDNTEAFF | TGTGCCAGCAGCTTTTTGGGCGATAACACTGAAGCTTTCTTT
TRBJ2-1 | TRBV7-9 | few | TRBD1 | 14 | CASSLVQGANEQFF | TGTGCCAGCAGCTTAGTTCAGGGGGCCAATGAGCAGTTCTTC
TRBJ2-7 | TRBV12-3/TRBV12-4 | - | - | 10 | CASSPNEQYF | TGTGCCAGCAGTCCTAATGAGCAGTACTTC
TRBJ1-1 | TRBV5-1 | few | - | 14 | CASSLAWANTEAFF | TGCGCCAGCAGCTTGGCTTGGGCGAACACTGAAGCTTTCTTT
TRBJ2-7 | TRBV6-5 | medium-sized | - | 14 | CASSYSRWFYEQYF | TGTGCCAGCAGTTACTCGCGCTGGTTCTACGAGCAGTACTTC
TRBJ1-2 | TRBV30 | - | - | 15 | CAWTAVVSGAQGYTF | TGTGCCTGGACCGCGGTCGTCAGCGGGGCGCAGGGCTACACCTTC
TRBJ2-1 | TRBV7-2 | large | TRBD2 | 16 | CASSPGTSGSYDEQFF | TGTGCCAGCAGCCCCGGGACTAGCGGGAGTTACGATGAGCAGTTCTTC
TRBJ1-3 | TRBV5-5 | - | - | 13 | CASSPRSGNTIYF | TGTGCCAGCAGCCCGCGATCTGGAAACACCATATATTTT
TRBJ1-6 | TRBV28 | once | - | 11 | CASKEEGTLHF | TGTGCCAGCAAGGAGGAGGGGACCCTCCACTTT
TRBJ2-2 | TRBV7-8 | large | - | 13 | CASSRSGAGELFF | TGTGCCAGCAGCCGGTCGGGAGCCGGGGAGCTGTTTTTT
TRBJ1-1 | TRBV5-4 | - | - | 12 | CASSLGDTAAFF | TGTGCCAGCAGCTTGGGGGACACGGCGGCTTTCTTT
TRBJ2-1 | TRBV11-1 | large | TRBD1 | 15 | CASSPTGGRVNEQFF | TGTGCCAGCAGCCCGACAGGGGGCCGGGTCAATGAGCAGTTCTTC
TRBJ2-1 | TRBV11-3 | - | - | 14 | CASTFGFSYNEQFF | TGTGCCAGCACCTTCGGATTCTCCTACAATGAGCAGTTCTTC
TRBJ2-7 | TRBV6-5 | few | - | 14 | CASRLTNTPGEQYF | TGTGCCAGCAGACTCACGAATACCCCGGGCGAGCAGTACTTC
TRBJ2-7 | TRBV28 | - | TRBD1 | 15 | CASSTTGGGRHEQYF | TGTGCCAGCAGTACCACAGGGGGTGGTCGGCACGAGCAGTACTTC
TRBJ1-5 | TRBV6-2/TRBV6-3 | - | - | 13 | CASSYLGVQPQHF | TGTGCCAGCAGTTACCTGGGGGTTCAGCCCCAGCATTTT
TRBJ1-1 | TRBV29-1 | - | - | 12 | CSVVVVGTEAFF | TGCAGCGTTGTCGTAGTTGGGACTGAAGCTTTCTTT
TRBJ2-2 | TRBV2 | few | TRBD1 | 14 | CASIGQGSTGELFF | TGTGCCAGCATCGGACAGGGTAGCACCGGGGAGCTGTTTTTT
TRBJ2-3 | TRBV5-1 | - | - | 13 | CASSSTSTDTQYF | TGCGCCAGCAGCTCGACGAGCACAGATACGCAGTATTTT
TRBJ1-6 | TRBV6-2/TRBV6-3 | - | - | 14 | CASRTGQTNSPLHF | TGTGCCAGCAGAACCGGACAGACAAATTCACCCCTCCACTTT
TRBJ1-5 | TRBV5-1 | large | - | 13 | CASSEGPGQPQHF | TGCGCCAGCAGTGAGGGGCCGGGTCAGCCCCAGCATTTT
TRBJ2-3 | TRBV7-9 | few | TRBD2 | 15 | CASSLVGGRRSTQYF | TGTGCCAGCAGCTTAGTGGGCGGGAGAAGAAGTACGCAGTATTTT
TRBJ2-1 | TRBV5-5 | large | - | 14 | CASTRTGTFDEQFF | TGTGCCAGCACCAGGACTGGGACTTTCGATGAGCAGTTCTTC
TRBJ2-7 | TRBV20-1 | few | - | 16 | CSARDPDERHSGEQYF | TGCAGTGCTAGAGATCCGGACGAGCGACACTCGGGCGAGCAGTACTTC
TRBJ1-5 | TRBV10-1 | - | - | 16 | CASSEPRQVCNQPQHF | TGCGCCAGCAGTGAACCTCGACAGGTATGCAATCAGCCCCAGCATTTT
TRBJ2-7 | TRBV18 | once | - | 12 | CASSDDSREQYF | TGTGCCAGCTCCGATGACAGTAGGGAGCAGTACTTC
TRBJ2-1 | TRBV20-1 | - | TRBD2 | 15 | CSARERSGRVNEQFF | TGCAGTGCTAGAGAGCGTAGCGGGAGGGTAAATGAGCAGTTCTTC